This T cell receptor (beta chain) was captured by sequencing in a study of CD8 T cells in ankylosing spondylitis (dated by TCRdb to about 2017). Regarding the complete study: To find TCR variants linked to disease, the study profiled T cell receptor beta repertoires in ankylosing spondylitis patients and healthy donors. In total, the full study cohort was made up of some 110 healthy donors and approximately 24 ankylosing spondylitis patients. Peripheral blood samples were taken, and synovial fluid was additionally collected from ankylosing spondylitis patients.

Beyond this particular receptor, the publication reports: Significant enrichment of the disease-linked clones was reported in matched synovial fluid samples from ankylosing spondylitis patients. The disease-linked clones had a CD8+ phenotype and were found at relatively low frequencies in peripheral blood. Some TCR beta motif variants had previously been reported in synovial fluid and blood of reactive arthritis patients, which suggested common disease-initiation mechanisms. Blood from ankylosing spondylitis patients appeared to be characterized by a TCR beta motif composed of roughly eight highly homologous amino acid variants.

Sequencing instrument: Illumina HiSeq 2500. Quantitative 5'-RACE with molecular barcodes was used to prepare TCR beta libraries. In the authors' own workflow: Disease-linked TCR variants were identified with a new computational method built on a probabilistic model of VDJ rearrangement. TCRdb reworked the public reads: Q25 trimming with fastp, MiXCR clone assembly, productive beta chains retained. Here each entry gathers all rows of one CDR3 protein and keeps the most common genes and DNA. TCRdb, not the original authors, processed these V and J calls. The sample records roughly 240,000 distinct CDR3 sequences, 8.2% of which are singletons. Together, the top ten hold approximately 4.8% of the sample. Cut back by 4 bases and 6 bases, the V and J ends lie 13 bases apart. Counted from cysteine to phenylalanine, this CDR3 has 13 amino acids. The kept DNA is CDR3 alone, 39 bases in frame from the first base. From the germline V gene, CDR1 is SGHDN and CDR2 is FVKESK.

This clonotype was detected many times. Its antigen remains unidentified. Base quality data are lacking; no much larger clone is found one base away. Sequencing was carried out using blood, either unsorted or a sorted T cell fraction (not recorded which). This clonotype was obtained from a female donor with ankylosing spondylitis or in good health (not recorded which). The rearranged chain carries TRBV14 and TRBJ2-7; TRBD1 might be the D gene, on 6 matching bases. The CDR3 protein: CASSRTGSGEQYF. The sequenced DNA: TGTGCCAGCAGCCGAACAGGGAGCGGCGAGCAGTACTTC.